This TCR beta chain stems from a study of shared clonotypes between healthy human individuals. Regarding the study as a whole: Lower generation probabilities were found for non-shared clonotypes than for those shared by all four donors.

As defined, naive CD8 cells were CD45RO-negative and positively selected for CCR7, with terminally differentiated effector memory CD45RA+ cells excluded. Under the authors' procedure: Owing to the provision of junction-only sequences devoid of quality scores by immunoSEQ, filtering differed. Using immunoSEQ multiplex PCR, the repertoire was profiled, and TCRdb retains in-frame clones only, with some absent. V, J and clone size were drawn from that table, and D and trimming were deduced from the DNA. Of about 2.1 million clones listed, 85% to 95% are singletons. Germline loops: CDR1 MNHEY, CDR2 SVGAGI. V was clipped by 2 bases and J by 1 base, with 6 bases between them. The CDR3 is 14 amino acids. A remark on this clone: Its antigen is still unknown.

V gene TRBV6-5 combines with J gene TRBJ1-3; D unclear. The sample consisted of naive CD8+ T cells from PBMCs. This sequence was found in a man younger than 35 in good health. Some clones in this sample may be carry-over from other donors' samples. The CDR3 here is CASSYEASGNTIYF. The CDR3 nucleotides read TGTGCCAGCAGTTACGAGGCATCTGGAAACACCATATATTTT.